The source of this T cell receptor beta chain is a study of T cells in Graves' hyperthyroidism and ophthalmopathy. This clonotype was seen at least ten times. Regions amplified from RNA transcripts were the TCR beta CDR3 regions. First-round RT-PCR with HTBI primers amplified the TCR CDR3 region. TCRdb processed the multiplex PCR reads anew with MiXCR; each CDR3 protein has one entry. The sample carries roughly 420,000 distinct CDR3 sequences, roughly an eighth recorded once. The CDR3 consists of 12 residues. The V segment lost 7 bases and the J segment 9 bases; nucleotides outside the gene matches: 6. Per the germline V gene, CDR1 is MDHEN and CDR2 is SYDVKM.

This TCR derives from a woman younger than 35 with Graves' hyperthyroidism. Specimen: blood. The chain recombines TRBV28 with TRBJ1-2; 9 positions agree with TRBD1. The CDR3 region has the DNA TGTGCCAGCACCTTGGGACAGGGTCGCTACACCTTC. It codes for CASTLGQGRYTF.